One sample yielded the 29 T cell receptor beta chains listed below, sequenced in a study of cytomegalovirus exposure and HLA in healthy donors. 13 Jbeta primers and 60 Vbeta primers were used for the PCR. Libraries were prepared by immunoSEQ multiplex PCR; TCRdb keeps only in-frame clonotypes and omits some of them. The table includes approximately 100,000 clones, around 10% detected once. The sequenced sample was PBMCs. The receptors originated from a man aged 50 to 59 in good health and CMV-seropositive.

This rearrangement joins TRBV5-1 to TRBJ2-1; 7 nucleotides match TRBD2. The CDR3 runs 13 residues. V trimming: 0 bases; J trimming: 9 bases; junction bases outside the gene matches: 3. Germline CDR1 and CDR2: SGHRS and YFSETQ. CDR3 residues: CASSLDGRIEQFF. In DNA, the CDR3 is TGCGCCAGCAGCTTGGACGGGAGGATTGAGCAGTTCTTC. Filled out from reference TRBV5-1 and TRBJ2-1, the complete variable domain reads KAGVTQTPRYLIKTRGQQVTLSCSPISGHRSVSWYQQTPGQGLQFLFEYFSETQRNKGNFPGRFSGRQFSNSRSEMNVSTLELGDSALYLCASSLDGRIEQFFGPGTRLTVL.

The V call is TRBV2, the J call TRBJ2-7, with 8 bases identical to TRBD1. CDR3 length: 17 amino acids. The germline CDR1 and CDR2 sequences are SNHLY and FYNNEI. Losses at the gene ends were 7 bases for V and 6 bases for J; bases not matched to a gene: 20. CDR3 residues: CASTAEGTGGSECEQYF. The CDR3 coding sequence is TGTGCCAGCACCGCGGAGGGGACAGGAGGCTCAGAATGCGAGCAGTACTTC.

The chain employs TRBV19 and TRBJ2-1; 13 bases are a match to TRBD2. Germline V gene data show CDR1 as LNHDA and CDR2 as SQIVND (reference sequence). The CDR3 consists of 12 residues. Trimming took 6 bases from V and 15 from J; bases not matched to a gene: 5. CDR3 DNA: TGTGCCAGTAGCTTGACTAGCGGGAGGCGGTTCTTC. This sequence encodes CASSLTSGRRFF.

The V gene is TRBV6-4, the J gene TRBJ2-5; 14 nucleotides match TRBD2. Germline assignment: CDR1 MRHNA and CDR2 SNTAGT. The J segment lost 4 bases and the V segment lost 5 bases, leaving 9 bases of the junction unmatched. The CDR3 has 17 amino acids. CDR3 residues: CASSWGLAGEGGETQYF. The CDR3 coding sequence is TGTGCCAGCAGTTGGGGACTAGCGGGAGAGGGGGGAGAGACCCAGTACTTC.

The chain employs TRBV9 and TRBJ1-6; weak D call: TRBD1 (5 bases). CDR1 is SGDLS and CDR2 is YYNGEE in the germline V gene. V lost 3 bases and J 7 bases, leaving 11 bases between the germline ends. This CDR3 spans 14 amino acids. The CDR3 nucleotides are TGTGCCAGCAGCGCCGACAGAATCAATTCACCCCTCCACTTT. It specifies CASSADRINSPLHF.

V and J are TRBV4-1 and TRBJ1-2; 8 bases agree with TRBD1. Germline CDR1 and CDR2: MGHRA and YSYEKL. The CDR3 sequence is 16 residues long. V gave up 3 bases and J gave up 4 bases; unmatched junction bases: 10. CDR3 in amino acids: CASSHPAGQALYGYTF. The CDR3 DNA sequence: TGCGCCAGCAGCCATCCCGCGGGACAGGCGCTCTATGGCTACACCTTC.

This clone was seen once. This rearrangement joins TRBV2 to TRBJ2-7, with D perhaps TRBD1 (5 bases). The CDR3 is 14 residues long. CDR1 is SNHLY, CDR2 FYNNEI, per germline. V was shortened by 7 bases and J by 2 bases, with 15 bases between the two germline ends. The CDR3 region is CASKEGAGTYEQYF. As DNA, the CDR3 is TGTGCCAGCAAGGAAGGGGCTGGAACCTACGAGCAGTACTTC.

This clone was observed a few times. V and J are TRBV11-3 and TRBJ1-4; 9 nucleotides line up with TRBD1. With 4 bases clipped from V and 8 bases from J, the junction kept 17 bases outside the gene matches. CDR1 and CDR2 (germline): SGHNT, YENEEA. CDR3 length equals 18 residues. The CDR3 loop reads CASSCRDREGSEGEKLFF. DNA of the CDR3: TGTGCCAGCAGCTGTCGGGACAGGGAAGGAAGTGAAGGCGAAAAACTGTTTTTT.

The chain recombines TRBV7-8 with TRBJ1-2; TRBD1 might be the D (6 bases). Germline V CDR1 and CDR2: SGHVS, FQNEAQ. This CDR3 has 17 residues. Between the trimmed V and J ends, which lost 5 bases and 5 bases, there was a span of 24 bases. The DNA for the CDR3 is TGTGCCAGCAGCCCCCGCACTAGAACAGGGATGGGGTATGGCTACACCTTC. Translating it yields CASSPRTRTGMGYGYTF.

This clone came up a few times. The chain links TRBV30 to TRBJ1-5; D is unresolved. There are 15 residues in the CDR3. Deletions cut 3 bases from V and 4 bases from J, with 16 bases between. From germline, CDR1 is GTSNPN and CDR2 SVGIG (reference sequence). As DNA, the CDR3 is TGTGCCTGGAGCAACCCATTGACAACTAATCAGCCCCAGCATTTT. This codes for CAWSNPLTTNQPQHF.

The CDR3 DNA follows: TGCGCCAGCAGCCAAGATCAGCAGGTTGAAGCTTTCTTT. This translates into CASSQDQQVEAFF. This chain joins TRBV4-1 and TRBJ1-1, with no clear D. CDR1 and CDR2 from the germline V gene are MGHRA and YSYEKL. This CDR3 is 13 amino acids long. V lost 0 bases, J lost 7 bases, and 9 bases lay in between.

This clone turned up a few times. This rearrangement joins TRBV18 to TRBJ1-2; D is unclear. The CDR3 covers 13 residues. The V and J ends lost 2 bases and 4 bases respectively, with 8 bases between them. Germline assignment: CDR1 KGHSH and CDR2 LQKENI. CDR3 nucleotides: TGTGCCAGCTCACCAGGGAGGACCTATGGCTACACCTTC. This sequence encodes CASSPGRTYGYTF.

This clone appeared a few times. V is TRBV5-1 and J is TRBJ2-5; the match to TRBD2 covers 8 bases. Germline CDR1 and CDR2: SGHRS and YFSETQ. V lost 1 base, J lost 1 base, and 3 bases stayed unmatched. The CDR3 has 15 residues. The CDR3, as DNA: TGCGCCAGCAGCTTGAGTACTAGCGGCCAAGAGACCCAGTACTTC. Amino acids: CASSLSTSGQETQYF.

The chain employs TRBV10-3 and TRBJ2-7, with TRBD2 as a possible D gene (5 bases). Germline V gene data show CDR1 as ENHRY and CDR2 as SYGVKD. The length of the CDR3 is 13 residues. V shed 4 bases and J shed 3 bases, with 10 bases lying between them. The CDR3 loop reads CAISALTNYEQYF. Written as DNA, the CDR3 is TGTGCCATCAGTGCCCTGACTAACTACGAGCAGTACTTC.

This clone came up a few times. The chain recombines TRBV19 with TRBJ2-3, with TRBD1 matching 9 bases. J gave up 7 bases and V 5 bases, and 4 bases lay outside the gene matches. Germline CDR1 and CDR2: LNHDA and SQIVND (reference sequence). The CDR3 has 13 amino acids. The CDR3 nucleotides read TGTGCCAGTAGTCCGGGACAGGGCAATACGCAGTATTTT. Translating it yields CASSPGQGNTQYF.

A few counts support this clone. V usage is TRBV10-3 and J usage is TRBJ1-1; TRBD1 is a possible D gene (5 bases). The CDR3 runs 15 residues. V lost 6 bases and J lost 1, with 15 bases in between. In germline, CDR1 is ENHRY, CDR2 SYGVKD. DNA of the CDR3: TGTGCCATCAGGTCGGACACCCCGCCGAACACTGAAGCTTTCTTT. Protein product: CAIRSDTPPNTEAFF.

The chain combines TRBV5-1 with TRBJ2-3; no clear D gene. V lost 2 bases to trimming and J lost 0 bases, with 13 bases between them. The V gene's germline CDR1 is SGHRS and CDR2 YFSETQ. This CDR3 has 16 residues. The CDR3 sequence is CASSFAVAPSTDTQYF. CDR3 nucleotide sequence: TGCGCCAGCAGCTTCGCAGTCGCTCCTAGCACAGATACGCAGTATTTT.

This clone was seen a handful of times. The V call is TRBV10-3, the J call TRBJ1-6; no firm D call. CDR1 and CDR2 from the germline V gene are ENHRY and SYGVKD. CDR3 length: 14 residues. V was clipped by 0 bases and J by 10 bases, with 10 bases between them. The CDR3 DNA reads as TGTGCCATCAGTGAGTCGGCTGGGAGATCACCCCTCCACTTT. Translation gives CAISESAGRSPLHF.

This clone has more than one count but fewer than ten. This chain uses TRBV10-3 with TRBJ1-2, with D perhaps TRBD1 (6 bases). The germline CDR1 and CDR2 sequences are ENHRY and SYGVKD. Trimming cost V 4 bases and J 6 bases, with 12 bases left between them. This CDR3 spans 13 amino acids. The CDR3 loop reads CAISGGEGDGYTF. The DNA for the CDR3 is TGTGCCATCAGTGGGGGGGAGGGGGATGGCTACACCTTC.

The V gene is TRBV28, the J gene TRBJ2-2, with a possible D match to TRBD2 (8 bases). Germline CDR1 reads MDHEN; CDR2 reads SYDVKM. The CDR3 is 18 residues long. Trimming removed 4 bases at V and 7 bases at J, with 25 bases between. The CDR3 loop reads CASSSPGGQSGGYGELFF. For the CDR3, the DNA is TGTGCCAGCAGTTCTCCGGGGGGGCAGTCAGGGGGATACGGGGAGCTGTTTTTT.

This clone was observed a handful of times. The chain recombines TRBV4-1 with TRBJ1-1; tentatively, D is TRBD1 (6 bases). CDR3 length: 14 residues. V was trimmed by 5 bases and J by 1 base, leaving 11 bases between them. The germline V gene encodes CDR1 MGHRA and CDR2 YSYEKL. CDR3 residues: CASSYLQGNTEAFF. The CDR3 DNA follows: TGCGCCAGCAGCTATCTACAGGGGAACACTGAAGCTTTCTTT.

This sequence joins TRBV7-9 and TRBJ2-7; 8 bases are a match to TRBD1. The CDR3 length is 13 residues. Germline CDR1 and CDR2: SEHNR and FQNEAQ (reference sequence). The junction had 7 bases not matched to a gene; V was cut back by 1 base and J by 11 bases. The CDR3 region has the DNA TGTGCCAGCAGCTTAGGGTCCGGGACAGGAAAGTACTTC. It translates to CASSLGSGTGKYF. Full variable domain (outside the CDR3, taken from reference TRBV7-9 and TRBJ2-7): DTGVSQNPRHKITKRGQNVTFRCDPISEHNRLYWYRQTLGQGPEFLTYFQNEAQLEKSRLLSDRFSAERPKGSFSTLEIQRTEQGDSAMYLCASSLGSGTGKYFGPGTRLTVT.

This clone was seen more than once but under ten times. This chain connects TRBV9 to TRBJ2-2; 8 bases agree with TRBD1. J gave up 4 bases and V 4 bases, and 6 bases lay outside the gene matches. Germline V gene sequence: CDR1 SGDLS, CDR2 YYNGEE. CDR3 length equals 15 residues. DNA for the CDR3: TGTGCCAGCAGCCCGCAGGGGGCGCCCACCGGGGAGCTGTTTTTT. It is translated as CASSPQGAPTGELFF.

This sequence joins TRBV29-1 and TRBJ2-7; the D gene is possibly TRBD2 (7 bases). This CDR3 is built from 14 residues. Germline V gives CDR1 SQVTM, CDR2 ANQGSEA. Trimming stripped 7 bases from V and 4 bases from J, with 20 bases between. CDR3 sequence (DNA): TGCAGCGCTATCGTTAGGGGGGGAGGGTACGAGCAGTACTTC. Protein sequence: CSAIVRGGGYEQYF.

The rearrangement joins TRBV28 to TRBJ2-1; 7 positions agree with TRBD2. The germline CDR1 and CDR2 sequences are MDHEN and SYDVKM. The CDR3 covers 14 residues. J was trimmed by 9 bases and V by 5 bases; bases with no gene match: 10. As DNA, the CDR3 is TGTGCCAGCAGTCTTTCTAGCGGATGGGGTGAGCAGTTCTTC. Its protein is CASSLSSGWGEQFF.

This clone has more than one count but fewer than ten. The chain recombines TRBV7-3 with TRBJ2-2; 8 nucleotides line up with TRBD2. V was clipped by 5 bases and J by 5 bases; unmatched bases: 10. Germline loops: CDR1 SGHTA, CDR2 FQGTGA. The CDR3 contains 16 residues. The CDR3 loop reads CASSHPRGGQTGELFF. The CDR3 DNA sequence: TGTGCCAGCAGCCACCCCCGGGGGGGCCAGACCGGGGAGCTGTTTTTT.

This clone was seen a few times. The rearrangement uses TRBV5-4 and TRBJ1-1; D might be TRBD1 (5 bases). This CDR3 has 14 residues. With 2 bases removed from V and 7 bases from J, the gap between germline ends came to 15 bases. Germline V gene sequence: CDR1 SGHNT, CDR2 YYREEE (reference sequence). The CDR3 DNA follows: TGTGCCAGCAGCTTCCCACGGGGGAAGGGTGAAGCTTTCTTT. It codes for CASSFPRGKGEAFF. Complete variable domain (other parts from reference TRBV5-4 and TRBJ1-1): ETGVTQSPTHLIKTRGQQVTLRCSSQSGHNTVSWYQQALGQGPQFIFQYYREEENGRGNFPPRFSGLQFPNYSSELNVNALELDDSALYLCASSFPRGKGEAFFGQGTRLTVV.

The sample holds a few counts of this clone. V usage is TRBV10-3 and J usage is TRBJ1-2; 7 bases map to TRBD1. The CDR3 sequence is 14 residues long. CDR1 and CDR2 from the germline V gene are ENHRY and SYGVKD. V was pared by 4 bases and J by 6 bases, with 8 bases of the junction left unmatched. Here the CDR3 DNA reads TGTGCCATCAGTGGGGGACAGACTATTGATGGCTACACCTTC. Translation: CAISGGQTIDGYTF.

In this sample, this clone turned up a few times. The rearrangement links TRBV28 to TRBJ1-2; 9 bases fit TRBD1. CDR1 is MDHEN and CDR2 is SYDVKM in the germline V gene. This CDR3 is 21 amino acids long. The ends lost 4 bases at V and 0 bases at J; junction bases unmatched: 21. The CDR3 loop is CASSSHFLGTGSLPTNYGYTF. The CDR3 DNA sequence: TGTGCCAGCAGTTCACACTTCCTCGGGACAGGGTCCCTTCCTACTAACTATGGCTACACCTTC.